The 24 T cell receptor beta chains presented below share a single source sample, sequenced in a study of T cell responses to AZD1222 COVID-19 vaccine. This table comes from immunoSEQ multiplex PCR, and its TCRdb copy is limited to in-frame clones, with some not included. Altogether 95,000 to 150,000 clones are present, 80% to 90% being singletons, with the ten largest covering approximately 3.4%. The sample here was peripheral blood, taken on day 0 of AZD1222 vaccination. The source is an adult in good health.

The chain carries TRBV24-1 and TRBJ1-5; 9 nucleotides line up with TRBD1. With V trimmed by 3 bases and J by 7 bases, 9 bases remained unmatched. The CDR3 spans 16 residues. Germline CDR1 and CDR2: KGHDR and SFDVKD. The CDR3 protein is CATSDTRTGEGQPQHF. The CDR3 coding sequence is TGTGCCACCAGTGATACGCGGACAGGGGAGGGCCAGCCCCAGCATTTT.

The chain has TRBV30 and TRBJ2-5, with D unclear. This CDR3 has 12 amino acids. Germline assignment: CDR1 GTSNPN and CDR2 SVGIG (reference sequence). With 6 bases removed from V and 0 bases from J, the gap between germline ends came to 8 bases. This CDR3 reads CACEPDQETQYF. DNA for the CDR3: TGTGCCTGTGAACCAGACCAAGAGACCCAGTACTTC.

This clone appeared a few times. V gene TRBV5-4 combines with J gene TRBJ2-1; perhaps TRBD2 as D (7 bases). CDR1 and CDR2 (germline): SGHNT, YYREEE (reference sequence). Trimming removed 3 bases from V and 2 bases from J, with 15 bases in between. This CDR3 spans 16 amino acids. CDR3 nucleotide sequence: TGTGCCAGCAGCTCGGGGGGCGCTTCGGCCTACAATGAGCAGTTCTTC. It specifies CASSSGGASAYNEQFF.

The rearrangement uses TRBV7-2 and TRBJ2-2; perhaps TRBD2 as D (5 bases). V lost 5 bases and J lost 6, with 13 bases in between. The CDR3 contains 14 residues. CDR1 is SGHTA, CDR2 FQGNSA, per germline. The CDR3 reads CASSAGRAPGELFF. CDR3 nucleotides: TGTGCCAGCAGCGCCGGGCGGGCCCCCGGGGAGCTGTTTTTT.

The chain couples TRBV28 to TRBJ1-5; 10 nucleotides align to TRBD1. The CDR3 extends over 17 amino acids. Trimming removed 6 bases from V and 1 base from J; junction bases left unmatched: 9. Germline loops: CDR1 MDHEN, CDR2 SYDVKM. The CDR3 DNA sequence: TGTGCCAGCAGCGCCCGGGACAGGGGTAGGAGCAATCAGCCCCAGCATTTT. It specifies CASSARDRGRSNQPQHF.

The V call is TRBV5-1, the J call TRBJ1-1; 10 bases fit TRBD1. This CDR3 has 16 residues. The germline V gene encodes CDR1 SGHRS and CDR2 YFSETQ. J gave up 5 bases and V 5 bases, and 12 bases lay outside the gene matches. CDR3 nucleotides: TGCGCCAGCAGTTTTGGGACAGGGGTTTCGGGGACTGAAGCTTTCTTT. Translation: CASSFGTGVSGTEAFF.

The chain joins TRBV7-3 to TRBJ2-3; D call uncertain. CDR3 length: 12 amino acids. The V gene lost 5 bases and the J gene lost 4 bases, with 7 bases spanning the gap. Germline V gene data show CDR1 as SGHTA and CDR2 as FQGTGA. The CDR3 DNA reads TGTGCCAGCAGCCTACACCCAGATACGCAGTATTTT. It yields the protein CASSLHPDTQYF.

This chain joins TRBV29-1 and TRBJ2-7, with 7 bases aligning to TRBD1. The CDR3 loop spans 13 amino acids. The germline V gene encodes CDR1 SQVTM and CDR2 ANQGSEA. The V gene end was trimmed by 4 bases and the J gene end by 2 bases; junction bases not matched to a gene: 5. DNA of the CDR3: TGCAGCGTTGCGGGACAGTTAGCCTACGAGCAGTACTTC. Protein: CSVAGQLAYEQYF.

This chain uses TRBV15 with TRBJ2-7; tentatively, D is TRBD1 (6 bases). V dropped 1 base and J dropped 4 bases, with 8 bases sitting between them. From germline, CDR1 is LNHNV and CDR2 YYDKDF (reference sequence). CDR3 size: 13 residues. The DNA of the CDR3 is TGTGCCACCAGCAGAGTCCAGGGGTACGAGCAGTACTTC. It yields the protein CATSRVQGYEQYF.

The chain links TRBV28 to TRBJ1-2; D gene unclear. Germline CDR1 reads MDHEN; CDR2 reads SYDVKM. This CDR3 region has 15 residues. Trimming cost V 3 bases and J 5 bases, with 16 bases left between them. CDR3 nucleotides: TGTGCCAGCAGTTTCCATGACACGGTGGGGTATGGCTACACCTTC. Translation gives CASSFHDTVGYGYTF.

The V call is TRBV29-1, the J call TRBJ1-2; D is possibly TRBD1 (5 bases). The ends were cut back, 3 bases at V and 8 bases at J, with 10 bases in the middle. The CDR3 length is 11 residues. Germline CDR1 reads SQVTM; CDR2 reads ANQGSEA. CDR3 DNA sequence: TGCAGCGTTGAGGGGCGAGGAGGCTACACCTTC. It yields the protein CSVEGRGGYTF. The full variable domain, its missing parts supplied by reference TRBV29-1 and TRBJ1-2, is SAVISQKPSRDICQRGTSLTIQCQVDSQVTMMFWYRQQPGQSLTLIATANQGSEATYESGFVIDKFPISRPNLTFSTLTVSNMSPEDSSIYLCSVEGRGGYTFGSGTRLTVV.

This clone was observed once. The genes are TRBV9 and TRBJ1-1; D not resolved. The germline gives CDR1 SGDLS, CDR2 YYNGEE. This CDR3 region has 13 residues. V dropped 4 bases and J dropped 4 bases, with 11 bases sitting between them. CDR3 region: CASSHLVSTEAFF. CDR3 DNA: TGTGCCAGCAGCCACCTCGTCTCCACTGAAGCTTTCTTT.

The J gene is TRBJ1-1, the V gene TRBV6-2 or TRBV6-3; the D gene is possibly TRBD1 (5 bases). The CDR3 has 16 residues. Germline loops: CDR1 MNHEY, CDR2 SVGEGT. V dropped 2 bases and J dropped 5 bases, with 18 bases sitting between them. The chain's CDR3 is CASSYTRDSRGTEAFF. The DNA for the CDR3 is TGTGCCAGCAGTTACACAAGGGACTCCCGGGGGACTGAAGCTTTCTTT.

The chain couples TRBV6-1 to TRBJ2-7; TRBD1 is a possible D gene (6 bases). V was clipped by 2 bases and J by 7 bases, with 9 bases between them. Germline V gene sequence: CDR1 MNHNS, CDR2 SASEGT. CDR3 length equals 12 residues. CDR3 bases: TGTGCCAGCAGTGAAAGGGGGTTTGAGCAGTACTTC. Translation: CASSERGFEQYF.

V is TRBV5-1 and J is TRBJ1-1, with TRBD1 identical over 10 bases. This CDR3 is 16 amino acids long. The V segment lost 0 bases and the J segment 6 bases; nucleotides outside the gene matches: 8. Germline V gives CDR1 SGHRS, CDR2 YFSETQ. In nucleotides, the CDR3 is TGCGCCAGCAGCTTGGGACAGGGGGCGCGTATCCCTGAAGCTTTCTTT. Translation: CASSLGQGARIPEAFF.

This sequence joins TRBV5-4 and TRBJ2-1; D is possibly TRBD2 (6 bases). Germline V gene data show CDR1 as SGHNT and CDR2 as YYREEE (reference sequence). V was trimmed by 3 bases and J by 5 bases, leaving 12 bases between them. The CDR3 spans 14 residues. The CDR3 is CASSSRDWNNEQFF. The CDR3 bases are TGTGCCAGCAGCTCCCGGGACTGGAACAATGAGCAGTTCTTC.

In DNA form, the CDR3 reads TGTGCCTGGTCTCCGGGACAGGGAAGGGAAAAACTGTTTTTT. It translates to CAWSPGQGREKLFF. V gene TRBV30 combines with J gene TRBJ1-4, with TRBD1 matching over 9 bases. The CDR3 is 14 amino acids. V trimming: 5 bases; J trimming: 8 bases; junction bases outside the gene matches: 9. CDR1 GTSNPN and CDR2 SVGIG come from the germline V gene (reference sequence).

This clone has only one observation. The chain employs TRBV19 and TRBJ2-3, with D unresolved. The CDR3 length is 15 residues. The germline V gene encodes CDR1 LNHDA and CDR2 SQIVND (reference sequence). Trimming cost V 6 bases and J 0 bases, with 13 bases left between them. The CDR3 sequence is CASSKWVTSTDTQYF. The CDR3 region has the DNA TGTGCCAGTAGCAAATGGGTAACTAGCACAGATACGCAGTATTTT.

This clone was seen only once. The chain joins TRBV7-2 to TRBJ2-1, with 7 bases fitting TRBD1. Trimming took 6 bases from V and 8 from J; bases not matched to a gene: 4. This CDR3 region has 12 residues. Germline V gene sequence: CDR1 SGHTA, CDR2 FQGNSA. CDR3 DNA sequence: TGTGCCAGCAGGGACAGGCTCCATGAGCAGTTCTTC. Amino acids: CASRDRLHEQFF.

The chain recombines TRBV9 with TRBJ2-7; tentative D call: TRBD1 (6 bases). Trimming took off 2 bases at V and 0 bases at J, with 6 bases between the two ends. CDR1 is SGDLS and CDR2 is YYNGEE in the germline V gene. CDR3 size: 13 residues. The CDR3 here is CASSVDSSYEQYF. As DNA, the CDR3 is TGTGCCAGCAGCGTGGACAGCTCCTACGAGCAGTACTTC.

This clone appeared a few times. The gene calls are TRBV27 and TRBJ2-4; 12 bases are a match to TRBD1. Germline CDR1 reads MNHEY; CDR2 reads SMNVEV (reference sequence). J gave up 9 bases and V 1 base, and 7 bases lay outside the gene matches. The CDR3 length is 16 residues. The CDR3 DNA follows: TGTGCCAGCAGTTTATTGGGACAGGGGGCACGGAGCATTCAGTACTTC. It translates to CASSLLGQGARSIQYF.

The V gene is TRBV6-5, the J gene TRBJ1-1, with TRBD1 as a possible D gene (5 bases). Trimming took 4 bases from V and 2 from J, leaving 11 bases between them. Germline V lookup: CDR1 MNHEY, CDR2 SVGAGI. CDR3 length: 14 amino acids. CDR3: CASSSQGRNTEAFF. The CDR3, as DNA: TGTGCCAGCAGTTCCCAGGGCCGAAACACTGAAGCTTTCTTT.

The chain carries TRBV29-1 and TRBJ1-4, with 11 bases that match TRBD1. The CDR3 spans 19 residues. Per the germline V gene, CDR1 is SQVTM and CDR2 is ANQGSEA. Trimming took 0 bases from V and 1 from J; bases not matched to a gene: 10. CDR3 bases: TGCAGCGTTGAAGAATTTTCCCGGGACAGGGGGAAAACTAATGAAAAACTGTTTTTT. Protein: CSVEEFSRDRGKTNEKLFF.

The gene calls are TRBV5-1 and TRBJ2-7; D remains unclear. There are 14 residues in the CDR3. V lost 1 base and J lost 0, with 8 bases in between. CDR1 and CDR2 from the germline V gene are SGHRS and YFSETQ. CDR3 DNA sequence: TGCGCCAGCAGCTTGAGGCTCGGCTCCTACGAGCAGTACTTC. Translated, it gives CASSLRLGSYEQYF.